Reported below is one T cell receptor beta chain. Its antigen is not identified. This record belongs to a study of OX40 agonist ivuxolimab in advanced cancers. Turning to the study itself: Patients undergoing dose escalation presented with hepatocellular carcinoma, melanoma, renal cell or head and neck cancer. Whole-study results and caveats: Within 6 weeks, CD4+ and CD8+ blood T cells expanded clonally at 0.1 to 3.0 mg/kg. Normalized T-cell clonal expansion was also low in some nonresponders.

The data were produced by immunoSEQ multiplex PCR, yet TCRdb's version contains in-frame clones alone and is incomplete. The data show around 45,000 clones, with roughly 91% seen just once and 15% to 20% held by the top ten. The V gene's germline CDR1 is SEHNR and CDR2 FQNEAQ (reference sequence). The CDR3 runs to 15 residues. J gave up 7 bases and V 6 bases, and 8 bases lay outside the gene matches. Source: CD4+ or CD8+ T cells sorted from blood, taken in a trial of the OX40 agonist ivuxolimab. The V gene is TRBV7-9, the J gene TRBJ2-1; 11 bases are shared with TRBD2. This TCR came from an adult with an advanced solid tumor such as melanoma, head and neck, liver or kidney cancer. CDR3 in amino acids: CASSLLAGAGNEQFF. The CDR3 nucleotides are TGTGCCAGCAGTCTACTAGCGGGGGCGGGAAATGAGCAGTTCTTC.